This T cell receptor (beta chain) stems from a study of shared clonotypes between healthy human individuals. Study-level background: The plates for each donor numbered three CD4 naive, three CD4 memory, two CD8 naive and one CD8 memory. Points from the study as a whole: Clonotypes which were not shared had lower generation probabilities than clonotypes that all four donors shared.

The CDR3 contains 13 residues. Trimming shortened V by 2 bases and J by 1 base, and 6 bases separated the two germline ends. Germline CDR1 reads SGHRS; CDR2 reads YFSETQ. The deep-level immunoSEQ assay was used. Researchers divided each subset's genomic DNA evenly across several immunoSEQ plates. This table comes from immunoSEQ multiplex PCR, and its TCRdb copy is limited to in-frame clones, with some not included. The sample holds over 2 million clones, 95% seen once. This clone was observed a handful of times. Antigen unknown. Other DNA sequences in this sample translate to the same CDR3. Material for sequencing was naive CD4+ T cells sorted from blood. Subset specified: CD45RA+ positively selected. The clonotype originates from a man between 18 and 29 years old in good health. This chain uses TRBV5-1 with TRBJ1-1, with a possible D match to TRBD1 (5 bases). This CDR3 reads CASSLQENTEAFF. The DNA of the CDR3 is TGCGCCAGCAGCTTACAGGAGAACACTGAAGCTTTCTTT.